The T cell receptor (beta chain) described here comes from a study of T cell changes during pregnancy in multiple sclerosis. The germline V gene encodes CDR1 SGHRS and CDR2 YFSETQ. This CDR3 region has 15 residues. The V end was cut by 0 bases, the J end by 7 bases, with 11 bases between. Profiled with immunoSEQ multiplex PCR; TCRdb holds only in-frame clones, not every one. The repertoire holds more than 90,000 clones, with approximately 92% as singletons. Sequences were derived from peripheral blood, sampled after pregnancy. This chain connects TRBV5-1 to TRBJ1-6; D unclear. This receptor was obtained from a female donor with multiple sclerosis, enrolled in a pregnancy study. CDR3 nucleotides: TGCGCCAGCAGCTTGGAAACTACCCAGAATTCACCCCTCCACTTT. As protein: CASSLETTQNSPLHF.